This T cell receptor (beta chain) originates from a study of blood T cell repertoires in COVID-19. Whole-study context: Collection of acute and convalescent COVID-19 samples took place in the United States, Italy and Spain. T cells, B-cell-depleted T cells, or PBMCs supplied cDNA or gDNA.

V was clipped by 2 bases and J by 7 bases, with 9 bases between them. The CDR3 has 13 residues. Looked up from germline, CDR1 is SGHTA and CDR2 is FQGTGA. In the authors' methods: Scientists estimated how many nucleated cells there were by amplifying reference gene primers. Profiling relied on immunoSEQ multiplex PCR, and the TCRdb table lists in-frame clones only, not all of them. V and J calls and clone size are as listed in that table; D and trimming were resolved from the DNA. Altogether under 45,000 clones are present, 75% to 90% being singletons, with the ten largest covering roughly a tenth. The rearrangement joins TRBV7-3 to TRBJ1-5; D is uncertain. This TCR derives from a human donor in a cohort sampled during active COVID-19. Sequencing input: peripheral blood. For the CDR3, the DNA is TGTGCCAGCAGCTTATATACGGGACAGCCCCAGCATTTT. Amino acid sequence: CASSLYTGQPQHF.